This is a list of T cell receptor beta chains from one sample in a study of cytomegalovirus exposure and HLA in healthy donors. Sequencing used immunoSEQ multiplex PCR; TCRdb keeps in-frame clones, though not all of them. The sample carries about 140,000 clones, roughly four fifths recorded once. The sample consisted of PBMCs. These TCRs come from a young man in good health and CMV-seropositive. CDR3s include the opening cysteine and the closing phenylalanine or tryptophan. The order of the fields is clone size, J gene, V gene, D gene, CDR3 DNA, CDR3 protein. D genes are given only for firm matches. Where a row states a size, it is once, few, many or the class of an expanded clone; other rows omit it.

few TRBJ2-7 TRBV6-1 - TGTGCCAGCGGGGCAGGGGTTGGCCACGAGCAGTACTTC CASGAGVGHEQYF
once TRBJ1-2 TRBV28 - TGTGCCAGCAGGCCGCAGGGTGTGGGCTACACCTTC CASRPQGVGYTF
- TRBJ2-2 TRBV4-2 - TGTGCCAGCAGCCAAGATCCCGCAGGGGAGTTCACCGGGGAGCTGTTTTTT CASSQDPAGEFTGELFF
- TRBJ2-7 TRBV4-1 - TGCGCCAGCAGCTCCCAAACCTACGAGCAGTACTTC CASSSQTYEQYF
- TRBJ2-5 TRBV10-3 TRBD1 TGTGCCATCAGTGAAGGGGACAGCCAAGAGACCCAGTACTTC CAISEGDSQETQYF
- TRBJ2-1 TRBV28 TRBD1 TGTGCCAGCAGGGGGGGTGGGACAGGGTCCAATGAGCAGTTCTTC CASRGGGTGSNEQFF
- TRBJ2-1 TRBV29-1 - TGCAGCGTTGTAGGGCTAGCCCATGAGCAGTTCTTC CSVVGLAHEQFF
- TRBJ1-3 TRBV28 TRBD1 TGTGCCAGCAGTTTGAGAAGGGGACAGGGGCTCTCTGGAAACACCATATATTTT CASSLRRGQGLSGNTIYF
few TRBJ2-3 TRBV7-9 - TGTTCCAGCAGCTTAGAATCCGGGGATACGCAGTATTTT CSSSLESGDTQYF
- TRBJ2-7 TRBV9 - TGTGCCAGCAGCGTAGATACAGGGTCCTACGAGCAGTACTTC CASSVDTGSYEQYF
- TRBJ2-3 TRBV11-2 - TGTGCCAGCAGCCTACGGAGTACAGATACGCAGTATTTT CASSLRSTDTQYF
once TRBJ2-1 TRBV7-7 TRBD2 TGTGCTAGCAGCTTAGAGCGGGAGGGCCGAGGAGAGCAGTTCTTC CASSLEREGRGEQFF
few TRBJ2-5 TRBV7-9 TRBD2 TGTGCCAGCAGCTTAGCGTTGACTAGCAGCCAAGAGACCCAGTACTTC CASSLALTSSQETQYF
- TRBJ1-1 TRBV5-1 TRBD1 TGCGCCAGCAGCCCGGGACAGGGGGACACTGAAGCTTTCTTT CASSPGQGDTEAFF
- TRBJ1-2 TRBV5-1 - TGCGCCAGCAGCCCAACCGGCCTCGGGGGCTACACCTTC CASSPTGLGGYTF
once TRBJ2-7 TRBV25-1 - TGTGCCAGCAGTGATCCCACAGGGAAGGTCTACGAGCAGTACTTC CASSDPTGKVYEQYF
few TRBJ1-1 TRBV5-4 - TGTGCCAGCACTACAGGGAGCACTGAAGCTTTCTTT CASTTGSTEAFF
- TRBJ2-7 TRBV28 - TGTGCCAGCAGTTTACCCGGTGGCGAGCAGTACTTC CASSLPGGEQYF
few TRBJ2-7 TRBV6-5 TRBD1 TGTGCCAGCAGTTTCCGGGACAGGGGCAACTACGAGCAGTACTTC CASSFRDRGNYEQYF